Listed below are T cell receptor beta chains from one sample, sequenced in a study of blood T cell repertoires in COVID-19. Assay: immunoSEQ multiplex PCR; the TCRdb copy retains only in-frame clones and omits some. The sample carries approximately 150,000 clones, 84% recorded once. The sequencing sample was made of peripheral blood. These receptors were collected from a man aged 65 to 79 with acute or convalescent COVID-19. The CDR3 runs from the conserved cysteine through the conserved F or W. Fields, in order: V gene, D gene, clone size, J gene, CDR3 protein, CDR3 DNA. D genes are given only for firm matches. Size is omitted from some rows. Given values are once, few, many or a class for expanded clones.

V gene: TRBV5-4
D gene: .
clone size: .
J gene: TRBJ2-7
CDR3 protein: CASSSGVGTSYEQYF
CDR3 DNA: TGTGCCAGCAGCTCGGGGGTCGGAACCTCCTACGAGCAGTACTTC

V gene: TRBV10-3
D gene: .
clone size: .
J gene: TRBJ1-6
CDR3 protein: CPRLYGYKTSSYNSPLHF
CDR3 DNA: TGCCCTAGGTTGTACGGCTACAAGACGAGCTCCTATAATTCACCCCTCCACTTT

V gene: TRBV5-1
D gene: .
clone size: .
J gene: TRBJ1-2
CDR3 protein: CASSLAGSTVLYGYTF
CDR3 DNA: TGCGCCAGCAGCTTGGCGGGTTCGACAGTGCTCTATGGCTACACCTTC

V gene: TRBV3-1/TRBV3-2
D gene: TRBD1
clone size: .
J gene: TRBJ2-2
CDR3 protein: CASSRTGAGELFF
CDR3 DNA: TGTGCCAGCAGCCGGACAGGGGCCGGGGAGCTGTTTTTT

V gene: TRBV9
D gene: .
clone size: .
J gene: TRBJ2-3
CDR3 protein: CASSQPQLTDTQYF
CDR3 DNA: TGTGCCAGCTCTCAACCCCAGTTAACAGATACGCAGTATTTT

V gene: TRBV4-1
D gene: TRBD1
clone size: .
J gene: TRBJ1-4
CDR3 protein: CASRPRGANEKLFF
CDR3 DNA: TGCGCCAGCAGACCCAGGGGGGCCAATGAAAAACTGTTTTTT

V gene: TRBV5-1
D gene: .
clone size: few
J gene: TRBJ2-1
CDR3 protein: CASSWSEEAEQFF
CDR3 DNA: TGCGCCAGCAGCTGGTCCGAGGAGGCTGAGCAGTTCTTC

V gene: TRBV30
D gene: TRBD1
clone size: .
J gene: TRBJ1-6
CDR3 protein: CAWSGRQGKAPSTLHF
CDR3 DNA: TGTGCCTGGAGTGGCAGACAGGGAAAGGCGCCATCCACCCTCCACTTT

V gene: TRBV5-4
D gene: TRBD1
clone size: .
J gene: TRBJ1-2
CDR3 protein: CASNRQSGTGEYGYTF
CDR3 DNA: TGTGCCAGCAACAGACAGAGTGGGACAGGAGAGTATGGCTACACCTTC

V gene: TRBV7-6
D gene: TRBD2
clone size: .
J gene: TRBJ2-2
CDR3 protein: CASSFIAGGAGELFF
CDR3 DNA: TGTGCCAGCAGCTTTATCGCGGGAGGGGCCGGGGAGCTGTTTTTT

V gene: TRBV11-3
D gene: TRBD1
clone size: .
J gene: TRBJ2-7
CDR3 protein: CASSLTGGGEQYF
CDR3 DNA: TGTGCCAGCAGCTTAACAGGGGGCGGCGAGCAGTACTTC

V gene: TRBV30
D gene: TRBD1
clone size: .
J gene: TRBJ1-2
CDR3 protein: CAWFPPTGGYGYTF
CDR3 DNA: TGTGCCTGGTTCCCCCCAACAGGGGGCTATGGCTACACCTTC

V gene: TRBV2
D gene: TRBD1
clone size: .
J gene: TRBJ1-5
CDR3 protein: CASSTQGDVRNQPQHF
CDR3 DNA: TGTGCCAGCAGTACCCAGGGGGATGTTAGGAATCAGCCCCAGCATTTT

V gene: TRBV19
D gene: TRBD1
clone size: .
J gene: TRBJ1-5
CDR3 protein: CASSFGTGGNQPQHF
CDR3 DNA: TGTGCCAGTAGTTTCGGGACAGGGGGAAATCAGCCCCAGCATTTT

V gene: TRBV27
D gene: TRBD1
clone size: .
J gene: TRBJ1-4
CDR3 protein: CASSTTGGAYGKLFF
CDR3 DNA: TGTGCCAGCAGTACAACAGGGGGCGCTTATGGAAAACTGTTTTTT

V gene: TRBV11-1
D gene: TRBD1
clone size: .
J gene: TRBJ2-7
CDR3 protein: CASTSGGQGSYEQYF
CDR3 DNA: TGTGCCAGCACCTCTGGGGGACAGGGATCCTACGAGCAGTACTTC

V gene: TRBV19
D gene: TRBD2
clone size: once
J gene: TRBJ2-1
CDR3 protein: CASKGSASGKYNEQFF
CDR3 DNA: TGTGCCAGTAAGGGATCGGCTAGCGGGAAATACAATGAGCAGTTCTTC

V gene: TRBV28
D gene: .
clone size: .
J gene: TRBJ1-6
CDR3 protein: CASTSGGSSYNSPLHF
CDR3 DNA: TGTGCCAGCACTTCGGGGGGTAGCTCCTATAATTCACCCCTCCACTTT

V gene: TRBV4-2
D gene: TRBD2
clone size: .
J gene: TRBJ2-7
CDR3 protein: CASSQHEGGSSYEQYF
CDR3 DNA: TGTGCCAGCAGCCAACATGAGGGAGGGAGCTCCTACGAGCAGTACTTC

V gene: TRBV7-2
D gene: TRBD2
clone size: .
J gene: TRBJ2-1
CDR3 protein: CASSLAGGPYNEQFF
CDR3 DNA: TGTGCCAGCAGCTTGGCGGGGGGCCCCTACAATGAGCAGTTCTTC

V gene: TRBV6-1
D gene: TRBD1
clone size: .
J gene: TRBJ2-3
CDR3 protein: CASRPRTGVSDTQYF
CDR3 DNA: TGTGCCAGCAGACCTCGGACAGGGGTCTCAGATACGCAGTATTTT

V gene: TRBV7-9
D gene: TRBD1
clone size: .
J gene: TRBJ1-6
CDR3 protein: CASSLVLGQGFDSPLHF
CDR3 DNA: TGTGCCAGCAGCTTAGTACTCGGACAGGGGTTTGATTCACCCCTCCACTTT

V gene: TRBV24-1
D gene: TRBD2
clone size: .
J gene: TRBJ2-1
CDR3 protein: CATSDGGLAGLYNEQFF
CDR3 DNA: TGTGCCACCAGTGATGGCGGACTAGCGGGACTATACAATGAGCAGTTCTTC

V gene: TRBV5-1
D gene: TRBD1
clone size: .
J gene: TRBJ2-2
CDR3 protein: CASSGQGSTGELFF
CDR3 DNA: TGCGCCAGCAGCGGACAGGGGAGCACCGGGGAGCTGTTTTTT

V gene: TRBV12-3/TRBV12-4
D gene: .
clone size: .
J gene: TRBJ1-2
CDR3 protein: CASNQGYGYTF
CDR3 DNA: TGTGCCAGCAACCAGGGCTATGGCTACACCTTC

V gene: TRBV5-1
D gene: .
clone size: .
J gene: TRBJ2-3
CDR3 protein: CASNSGGALSTDTQYF
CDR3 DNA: TGCGCCAGTAATTCCGGAGGGGCATTGAGCACAGATACGCAGTATTTT

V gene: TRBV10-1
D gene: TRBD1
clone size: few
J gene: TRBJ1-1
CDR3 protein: CASSEGQGRAFF
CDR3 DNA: TGCGCCAGCAGTGAGGGACAGGGTCGCGCTTTCTTT

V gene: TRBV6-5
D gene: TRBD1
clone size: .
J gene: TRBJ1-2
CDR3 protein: CASSYSTGLNYGYTF
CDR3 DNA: TGTGCCAGCAGTTATTCGACAGGGCTTAACTATGGCTACACCTTC

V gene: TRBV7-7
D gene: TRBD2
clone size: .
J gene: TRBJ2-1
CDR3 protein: CASSPGGGAYNEQFF
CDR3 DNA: TGTGCTAGCAGCCCGGGGGGGGGCGCCTACAATGAGCAGTTCTTC

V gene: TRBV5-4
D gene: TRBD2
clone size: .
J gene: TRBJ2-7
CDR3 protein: CASSESAGGYEQYF
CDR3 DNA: TGTGCCAGCAGCGAGTCAGCGGGAGGGTACGAGCAGTACTTC

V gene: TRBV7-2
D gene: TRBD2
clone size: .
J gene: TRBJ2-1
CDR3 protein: CASSKRTSGEEQFF
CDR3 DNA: TGTGCCAGCAGCAAAAGGACTAGCGGGGAGGAGCAGTTCTTC